This entry describes one TCR beta chain. Its antigen is currently unknown. Clones were read by immunoSEQ multiplex PCR, and TCRdb kept only the in-frame ones, dropping some. The sample has fewer than 11,000 clones, 70% to 90% seen once. The V end lost 4 bases, the J end lost 3 bases, and 16 bases lay between the germline ends. This CDR3 is built from 15 residues. Germline lookup yields CDR1 SGDLS and CDR2 YYNGEE. This entry belongs to a study of STAT3 mutations in large granular lymphocyte leukemia. Across the study: Roughly half of the longitudinally sequenced T-LGLL patients carried detectable canonical activating STAT3 mutations.

The study's findings and limits: Every T-LGLL patient had at least one immunodominant TCRbeta clonotype.

The specimen was peripheral blood mononuclear cells. The V call is TRBV9, the J call TRBJ1-1, with TRBD1 as a possible D gene (6 bases). The receptor comes from a man between 60 and 70 years old with T-cell large granular lymphocyte leukemia. Some clones in this sample may be carry-over from other donors' samples. The CDR3 DNA follows: TGTGCCAGCAGCCCTCGGGGAGGGGGGTACACTGAAGCTTTCTTT. Residues: CASSPRGGGYTEAFF. Using reference TRBV9 and TRBJ1-1 for the parts outside the CDR3, the full variable domain is DSGVTQTPKHLITATGQRVTLRCSPRSGDLSVYWYQQSLDQGLQFLIQYYNGEERAKGNILERFSAQQFPDLHSELNLSSLELGDSALYFCASSPRGGGYTEAFFGQGTRLTVV.